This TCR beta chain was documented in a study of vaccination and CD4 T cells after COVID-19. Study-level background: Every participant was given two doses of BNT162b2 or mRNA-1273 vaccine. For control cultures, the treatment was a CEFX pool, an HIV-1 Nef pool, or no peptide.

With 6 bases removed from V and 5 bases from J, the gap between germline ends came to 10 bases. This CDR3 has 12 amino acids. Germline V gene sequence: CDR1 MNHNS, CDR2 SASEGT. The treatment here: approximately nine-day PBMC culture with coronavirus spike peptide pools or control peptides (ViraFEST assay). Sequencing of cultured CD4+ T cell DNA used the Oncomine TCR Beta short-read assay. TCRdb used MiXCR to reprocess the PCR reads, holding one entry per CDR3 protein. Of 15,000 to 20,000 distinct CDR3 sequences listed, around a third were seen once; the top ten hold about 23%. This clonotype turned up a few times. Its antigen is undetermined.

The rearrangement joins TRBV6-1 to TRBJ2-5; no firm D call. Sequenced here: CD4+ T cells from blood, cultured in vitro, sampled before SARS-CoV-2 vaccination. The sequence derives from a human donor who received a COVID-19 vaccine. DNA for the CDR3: TGTGCCAGCAGCTCCTTTGGGGAGACCCAGTACTTC. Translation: CASSSFGETQYF.